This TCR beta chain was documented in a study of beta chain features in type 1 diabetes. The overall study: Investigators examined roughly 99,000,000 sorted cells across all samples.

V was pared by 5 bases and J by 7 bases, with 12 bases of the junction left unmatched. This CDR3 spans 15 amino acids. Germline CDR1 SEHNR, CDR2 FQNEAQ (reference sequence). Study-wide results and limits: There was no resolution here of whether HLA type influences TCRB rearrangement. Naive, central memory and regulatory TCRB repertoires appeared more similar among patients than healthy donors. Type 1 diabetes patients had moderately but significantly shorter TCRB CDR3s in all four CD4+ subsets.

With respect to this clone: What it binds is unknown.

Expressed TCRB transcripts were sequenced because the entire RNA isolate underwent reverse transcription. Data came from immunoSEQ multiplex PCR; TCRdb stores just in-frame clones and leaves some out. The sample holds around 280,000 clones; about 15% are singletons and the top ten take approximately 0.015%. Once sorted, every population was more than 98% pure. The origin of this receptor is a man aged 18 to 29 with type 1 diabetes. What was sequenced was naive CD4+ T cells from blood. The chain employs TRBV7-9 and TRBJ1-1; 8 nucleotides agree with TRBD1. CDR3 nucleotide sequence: TGTGCCAGCAGCGTATTGGGACAGGTGGTTTATGAAGCTTTCTTT. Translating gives CASSVLGQVVYEAFF. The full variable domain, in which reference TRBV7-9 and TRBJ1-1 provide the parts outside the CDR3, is DTGVSQNPRHKITKRGQNVTFRCDPISEHNRLYWYRQTLGQGPEFLTYFQNEAQLEKSRLLSDRFSAERPKGSFSTLEIQRTEQGDSAMYLCASSVLGQVVYEAFFGQGTRLTVV.